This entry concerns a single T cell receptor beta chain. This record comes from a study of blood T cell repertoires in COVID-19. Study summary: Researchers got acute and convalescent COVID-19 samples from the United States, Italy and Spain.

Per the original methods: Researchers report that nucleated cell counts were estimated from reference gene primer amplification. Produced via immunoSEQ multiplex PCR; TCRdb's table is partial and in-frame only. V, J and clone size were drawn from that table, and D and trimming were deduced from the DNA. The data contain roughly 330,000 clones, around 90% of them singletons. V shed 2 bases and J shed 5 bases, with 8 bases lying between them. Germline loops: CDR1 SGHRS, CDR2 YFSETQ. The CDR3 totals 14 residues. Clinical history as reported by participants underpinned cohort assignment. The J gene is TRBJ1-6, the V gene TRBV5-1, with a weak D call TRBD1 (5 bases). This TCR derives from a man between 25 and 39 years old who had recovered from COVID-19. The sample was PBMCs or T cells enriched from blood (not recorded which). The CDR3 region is CASSLLQDNSPLHF. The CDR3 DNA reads TGCGCCAGCAGCTTATTACAGGATAATTCACCCCTCCACTTT.